This T cell receptor (beta chain) was captured by sequencing in a study of cytomegalovirus exposure and HLA in healthy donors. The study, taken as a whole, reports: A list of around 150 TCR beta chains associated with cytomegalovirus was given. About 87% or about 30% of the time was how often most TCR beta V segments were productive, according to an earlier analysis. In vitro checks showed that a few CMV-associated chains really do target CMV antigens.

The table lists this clone with a few counts. Its target is unknown. PCR employed 60 Vbeta and 13 Jbeta primers. Sequencing used immunoSEQ multiplex PCR; TCRdb keeps in-frame clones, though not all of them. The table shows more than 200,000 clones, with about 80% occurring only once. V dropped 5 bases and J dropped 0; count of bases not matched to a gene: 13. The CDR3 loop spans 18 amino acids. The germline V gene has CDR1 SNHLY and CDR2 FYNNEI. This TCR was recovered from a man aged 18 to 29 in good health and CMV-seronegative. V and J are TRBV2 and TRBJ1-5, with TRBD1 identical over 7 bases. The sample consisted of PBMCs. The CDR3 nucleotides are TGTGCCAGCAGTCAGGGACAGACACTAAGAGATAGCAATCAGCCCCAGCATTTT. It specifies CASSQGQTLRDSNQPQHF.